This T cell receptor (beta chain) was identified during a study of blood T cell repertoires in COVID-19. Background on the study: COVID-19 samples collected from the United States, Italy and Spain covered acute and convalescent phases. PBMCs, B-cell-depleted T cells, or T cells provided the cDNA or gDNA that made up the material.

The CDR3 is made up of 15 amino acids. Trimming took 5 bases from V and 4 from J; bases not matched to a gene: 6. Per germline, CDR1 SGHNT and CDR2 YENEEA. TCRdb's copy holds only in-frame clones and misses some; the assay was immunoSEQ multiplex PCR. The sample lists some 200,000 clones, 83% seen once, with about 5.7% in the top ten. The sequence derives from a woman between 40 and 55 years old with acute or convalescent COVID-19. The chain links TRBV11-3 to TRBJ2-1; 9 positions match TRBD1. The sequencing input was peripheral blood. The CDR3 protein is CASSPGTGPYNEQFF. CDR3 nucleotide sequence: TGTGCCAGCAGCCCCGGGACAGGGCCTTACAATGAGCAGTTCTTC. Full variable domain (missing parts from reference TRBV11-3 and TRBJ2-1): EAGVVQSPRYKIIEKKQPVAFWCNPISGHNTLYWYLQNLGQGPELLIRYENEEAVDDSQLPKDRFSAERLKGVDSTLKIQPAELGDSAVYLCASSPGTGPYNEQFFGPGTRLTVL.